This T cell receptor beta chain was captured in a study of blood T cell repertoires in COVID-19. Assay: immunoSEQ multiplex PCR; the TCRdb copy retains only in-frame clones and omits some. The sample gives about 170,000 clones, approximately 87% of which show up once; roughly 9.7% is in the top ten. This clone was recorded once. Looked up from germline, CDR1 is KGHSH and CDR2 is LQKENI. The V end lost 2 bases, the J end lost 5 bases, and 7 bases lay between the germline ends. CDR3 size: 13 residues. Sequenced sample: peripheral blood. The TCR was taken from a woman aged 60-70 years with COVID-19, enrolled during active disease. The V gene is TRBV18, the J gene TRBJ2-1; the D is unclear. CDR3 loop: CASSPGLNNEQFF. CDR3 bases: TGTGCCAGCTCACCAGGCCTGAACAATGAGCAGTTCTTC.